These 7 T cell receptor beta chains share one sample of origin, sequenced in a study of blood T cell repertoires in COVID-19. Here immunoSEQ multiplex PCR was the method, and the copy in TCRdb shows in-frame clones only, minus some. The repertoire holds roughly 250,000 clones, with around nine tenths as singletons. Source material: PBMCs or T cells enriched from blood (not recorded which). Every receptor here comes from a woman aged 18-29 years who had recovered from COVID-19.

V usage is TRBV4-3 and J usage is TRBJ1-1; 7 nucleotides match TRBD1. The CDR3 runs 16 residues. Per the germline V gene, CDR1 is LGHNA and CDR2 is YSLEER. Trimming removed 0 bases from V and 6 bases from J; junction bases left unmatched: 10. The CDR3 region has the DNA TGCGCCAGCAGCCAAGATGGAAGGGGGCCAAAGGCTGAAGCTTTCTTT. This sequence encodes CASSQDGRGPKAEAFF.

This clone was counted a few times. This chain uses TRBV4-2 with TRBJ2-1, with D maybe TRBD1 (5 bases). This CDR3 spans 16 amino acids. Trimming took 4 bases from V and 2 from J, leaving 15 bases between them. Germline V CDR1 and CDR2: LGHNA, YNFKEQ. Here the CDR3 reads CASSPLSRGPYNEQFF. CDR3 bases: TGTGCCAGCAGCCCCCTCTCTAGGGGTCCCTACAATGAGCAGTTCTTC.

The chain has TRBV5-1 and TRBJ1-5; D ambiguous. V lost 2 bases, J lost 0 bases, and 9 bases lay in between. CDR1 SGHRS and CDR2 YFSETQ come from the germline V gene. CDR3 size: 15 residues. The chain's CDR3 is CASSFSGDSNQPQHF. In DNA, the CDR3 is TGCGCCAGCAGCTTCTCGGGAGATAGCAATCAGCCCCAGCATTTT.

The chain couples TRBV19 to TRBJ2-1, with 8 bases aligning to TRBD2. V shed 6 bases, J shed 0 bases, and the junction held 13 bases outside the gene matches. The CDR3 loop spans 18 amino acids. Germline CDR1 LNHDA, CDR2 SQIVND (reference sequence). The CDR3 here is CASRRDLAGASSYNEQFF. In DNA form, the CDR3 reads TGTGCCAGTAGGAGGGATCTAGCGGGCGCCAGCTCCTACAATGAGCAGTTCTTC.

The chain is built from TRBV11-2 and TRBJ2-2; 9 positions agree with TRBD2. Germline CDR1 SGHAT, CDR2 FQNNGV. This CDR3 region has 15 residues. V trimming: 4 bases; J trimming: 4 bases; junction bases outside the gene matches: 4. The CDR3, as DNA: TGTGCCAGCAGCTCCCTAGCGGGGAGCACCGGGGAGCTGTTTTTT. Translation gives CASSSLAGSTGELFF. The variable domain in full, with the rest retrieved from reference TRBV11-2 and TRBJ2-2, is EAGVAQSPRYKIIEKRQSVAFWCNPISGHATLYWYQQILGQGPKLLIQFQNNGVVDDSQLPKDRFSAERLKGVDSTLKIQPAKLEDSAVYLCASSSLAGSTGELFFGEGSRLTVL.

The chain carries TRBV18 and TRBJ1-2; possibly TRBD1 for D (5 bases). Trimming removed 3 bases at V and 6 bases at J, with 14 bases between. The CDR3 is made up of 14 amino acids. Germline loops: CDR1 KGHSH, CDR2 LQKENI. The CDR3 here is CASSPRAGYDGYTF. CDR3 nucleotides: TGTGCCAGCTCACCTCGGGCAGGGTATGATGGCTACACCTTC.

The chain uses TRBV5-3 and TRBJ2-6, with 7 bases fitting TRBD1. TRBV5-3 qualifies as an ORF whose function is uncertain. With V trimmed by 3 bases and J by 1 base, 16 bases remained unmatched. The CDR3 has 20 residues. The CDR3 nucleotides are TGTGCCAGAAGCTCGCACCACCTTGGACAGGCCTTATCTGGGGCCAACGTCCTGACTTTC. It is translated as CARSSHHLGQALSGANVLTF.